Listed below are T cell receptor beta chains from one sample, sequenced in a study of T-cell reconstitution after alpha-beta-depleted transplantation in children. Via MiXCR, TCRdb re-called the PCR reads, giving one row per CDR3 protein. The sample has 500,000 to 750,000 distinct CDR3 sequences, 10% to 15% seen once; the top ten hold 2% to 2.5%. This material consisted of PBMCs, mostly from graft donor cells, taken 360 days after TCRalphabeta/CD19-depleted stem cell transplant. Receptors originate from a male patient aged 5 to 17 who had a stem cell transplant for acute myeloid leukemia, so the T cells may come from the graft donor. CDR3s include the opening cysteine and the closing phenylalanine or tryptophan. D genes are given only for firm matches. Size is omitted from some rows. Given values are once, few, many or a class for expanded clones.

j_gene: TRBJ1-1; v_gene: TRBV29-1; abundance: .; d_gene: TRBD1; CDR3aa: CSIRQGVGNTEAFF; CDR3nt: TGCAGCATCAGACAGGGGGTAGGTAACACTGAAGCTTTCTTT
j_gene: TRBJ2-7; v_gene: TRBV18; abundance: many; d_gene: .; CDR3aa: CASSPTAWSSYEQYF; CDR3nt: TGTGCCAGCTCACCTACGGCCTGGAGTTCCTACGAGCAGTACTTC
j_gene: TRBJ2-3; v_gene: TRBV3-1; abundance: few; d_gene: TRBD2; CDR3aa: CASSQRSAGSTDTQYF; CDR3nt: TGTGCCAGCAGCCAAAGGTCAGCGGGGAGCACAGATACGCAGTATTTT
j_gene: TRBJ2-5; v_gene: TRBV7-2; abundance: .; d_gene: TRBD1; CDR3aa: CASSPRSTGAWETQYF; CDR3nt: TGTGCCAGCAGCCCTCGAAGTACAGGGGCGTGGGAGACCCAGTACTTC
j_gene: TRBJ2-3; v_gene: TRBV23-1; abundance: .; d_gene: .; CDR3aa: CASSPHRTEHTDTQYF; CDR3nt: TGCGCCAGCAGCCCCCATCGGACTGAACACACAGATACGCAGTATTTT
j_gene: TRBJ2-7; v_gene: TRBV18; abundance: .; d_gene: .; CDR3aa: CASSPPSRIYEQYF; CDR3nt: TGTGCCAGCTCACCACCGAGCAGAATATACGAGCAGTACTTC
j_gene: TRBJ2-5; v_gene: TRBV20-1; abundance: many; d_gene: TRBD2; CDR3aa: CSAMASGRETQYF; CDR3nt: TGCAGTGCTATGGCTAGCGGGAGAGAGACCCAGTACTTC
j_gene: TRBJ2-4; v_gene: TRBV3-1; abundance: .; d_gene: TRBD2; CDR3aa: CASSQAAPFGLAGIVQYF; CDR3nt: TGTGCCAGCAGCCAAGCGGCCCCGTTCGGGCTAGCGGGAATTGTTCAGTACTTC
j_gene: TRBJ1-2; v_gene: TRBV15; abundance: .; d_gene: TRBD1; CDR3aa: CATSSDRGTNYGYTF; CDR3nt: TGTGCCACCAGCAGCGACAGGGGCACTAACTATGGCTACACCTTC
j_gene: TRBJ2-3; v_gene: TRBV25-1; abundance: .; d_gene: .; CDR3aa: CASSQRQGGTDTQYF; CDR3nt: TGTGCCAGCAGTCAGCGACAGGGAGGAACAGATACGCAGTATTTT
j_gene: TRBJ2-3; v_gene: TRBV29-1; abundance: .; d_gene: .; CDR3aa: CSVDLVADTQYF; CDR3nt: TGCAGCGTTGATCTAGTCGCAGATACGCAGTATTTT
j_gene: TRBJ2-7; v_gene: TRBV6-2/TRBV6-3; abundance: few; d_gene: .; CDR3aa: CASSLWRSSYEQYF; CDR3nt: TGTGCCAGCAGCTTGTGGCGGAGCTCCTACGAGCAGTACTTC
j_gene: TRBJ2-3; v_gene: TRBV7-2; abundance: many; d_gene: TRBD2; CDR3aa: CASSARLAPYTDTQYF; CDR3nt: TGTGCCAGCAGCGCCCGACTAGCCCCCTACACAGATACGCAGTATTTT
j_gene: TRBJ2-3; v_gene: TRBV29-1; abundance: .; d_gene: TRBD2; CDR3aa: CSVARLAISTDTQYF; CDR3nt: TGCAGCGTGGCCCGACTAGCGATTAGCACAGATACGCAGTATTTT
j_gene: TRBJ2-3; v_gene: TRBV15; abundance: few; d_gene: .; CDR3aa: CATSSTGGEDTQYF; CDR3nt: TGTGCCACCAGCAGTACTGGGGGCGAAGATACGCAGTATTTT
j_gene: TRBJ2-7; v_gene: TRBV12-3/TRBV12-4; abundance: many; d_gene: TRBD2; CDR3aa: CASSWAGGTYEQYF; CDR3nt: TGTGCCAGCAGTTGGGCGGGAGGCACCTACGAGCAGTACTTC
j_gene: TRBJ2-7; v_gene: TRBV28; abundance: few; d_gene: TRBD2; CDR3aa: CASSGLAGDSYEQYF; CDR3nt: TGTGCCAGCAGTGGTCTAGCGGGAGACTCCTACGAGCAGTACTTC
j_gene: TRBJ2-7; v_gene: TRBV11-2; abundance: few; d_gene: TRBD2; CDR3aa: CASSSEGLAGRYLYEQYF; CDR3nt: TGTGCCAGCAGCTCAGAAGGCCTAGCGGGAAGGTACCTCTACGAGCAGTACTTC
j_gene: TRBJ1-2; v_gene: TRBV24-1; abundance: .; d_gene: .; CDR3aa: CATSDFHGYTF; CDR3nt: TGTGCCACCAGTGATTTCCATGGCTACACCTTC
j_gene: TRBJ2-5; v_gene: TRBV7-9; abundance: .; d_gene: TRBD2; CDR3aa: CASSLGGRVETQYF; CDR3nt: TGTGCCAGCAGCTTGGGGGGGAGAGTCGAGACCCAGTACTTC
j_gene: TRBJ2-1; v_gene: TRBV5-1; abundance: many; d_gene: TRBD2; CDR3aa: CASSLWGLGSPYNEQFF; CDR3nt: TGCGCCAGCAGCTTGTGGGGACTAGGCTCCCCTTACAATGAGCAGTTCTTC
j_gene: TRBJ2-7; v_gene: TRBV9; abundance: .; d_gene: .; CDR3aa: CASSVDPPGEQYF; CDR3nt: TGTGCCAGCAGCGTAGACCCCCCCGGGGAGCAGTACTTC
j_gene: TRBJ2-7; v_gene: TRBV12-3/TRBV12-4; abundance: many; d_gene: TRBD2; CDR3aa: CASSLISGGDSSYEQYF; CDR3nt: TGTGCCAGCAGTTTAATCAGCGGGGGCGACAGCTCCTACGAGCAGTACTTC
j_gene: TRBJ2-5; v_gene: TRBV5-1; abundance: few; d_gene: TRBD1; CDR3aa: CASSPGTGVFQETQYF; CDR3nt: TGCGCCAGCAGCCCGGGGACAGGGGTGTTTCAAGAGACCCAGTACTTC
j_gene: TRBJ2-7; v_gene: TRBV7-6; abundance: few; d_gene: TRBD2; CDR3aa: CASSLKLAGALSSYEQYF; CDR3nt: TGTGCCAGCAGCTTAAAACTAGCGGGAGCCTTGAGCTCCTACGAGCAGTACTTC
j_gene: TRBJ2-3; v_gene: TRBV29-1; abundance: few; d_gene: TRBD2; CDR3aa: CSVDPSGISDTQYF; CDR3nt: TGCAGCGTTGACCCCAGCGGGATATCGGATACGCAGTATTTT
j_gene: TRBJ2-2; v_gene: TRBV5-1; abundance: few; d_gene: TRBD2; CDR3aa: CASSLHGLAGDTGELFF; CDR3nt: TGCGCCAGCAGCTTGCACGGACTAGCGGGAGACACCGGGGAGCTGTTTTTT
j_gene: TRBJ2-1; v_gene: TRBV28; abundance: .; d_gene: TRBD1; CDR3aa: CASSYPSWARGLDEQFF; CDR3nt: TGTGCCAGCAGTTACCCCTCGTGGGCCAGGGGGCTGGATGAGCAGTTCTTC
j_gene: TRBJ2-1; v_gene: TRBV2; abundance: few; d_gene: TRBD2; CDR3aa: CASKKESGRALYNEQFF; CDR3nt: TGTGCCAGCAAGAAAGAAAGCGGGAGGGCCCTTTACAATGAGCAGTTCTTC
j_gene: TRBJ2-3; v_gene: TRBV12-3/TRBV12-4; abundance: few; d_gene: TRBD2; CDR3aa: CASSSGPSGTGTDTQYF; CDR3nt: TGTGCCAGCAGTTCCGGGCCTAGCGGGACAGGCACAGATACGCAGTATTTT
j_gene: TRBJ2-2; v_gene: TRBV20-1; abundance: .; d_gene: .; CDR3aa: CSARALVHVPGELFF; CDR3nt: TGCAGTGCTAGAGCACTAGTGCATGTTCCCGGGGAGCTGTTTTTT
j_gene: TRBJ1-1; v_gene: TRBV29-1; abundance: .; d_gene: TRBD1; CDR3aa: CSIRTGANTEAFF; CDR3nt: TGCAGCATAAGGACAGGGGCGAACACTGAAGCTTTCTTT
j_gene: TRBJ2-1; v_gene: TRBV19; abundance: many; d_gene: .; CDR3aa: CASSIDVSGRGSYNEQFF; CDR3nt: TGTGCCAGTAGTATAGATGTAAGTGGGAGAGGTTCCTACAATGAGCAGTTCTTC
j_gene: TRBJ2-7; v_gene: TRBV5-5; abundance: few; d_gene: .; CDR3aa: CASGLIPSEQYF; CDR3nt: TGTGCCAGCGGGTTGATCCCTAGTGAGCAGTACTTC
j_gene: TRBJ2-1; v_gene: TRBV6-2/TRBV6-3; abundance: .; d_gene: .; CDR3aa: CASSYDVEQFF; CDR3nt: TGTGCCAGCAGTTACGACGTTGAGCAGTTCTTC
j_gene: TRBJ2-5; v_gene: TRBV20-1; abundance: .; d_gene: .; CDR3aa: CSARGPGLYQETQYF; CDR3nt: TGCAGTGCTAGAGGACCCGGGTTGTACCAAGAGACCCAGTACTTC
j_gene: TRBJ2-1; v_gene: TRBV10-3; abundance: many; d_gene: .; CDR3aa: CAISEGGKRGSSYNEQFF; CDR3nt: TGTGCCATCAGTGAAGGGGGAAAGCGGGGATCATCCTACAATGAGCAGTTCTTC
j_gene: TRBJ2-5; v_gene: TRBV7-2; abundance: .; d_gene: .; CDR3aa: CASSSTYLETQYF; CDR3nt: TGTGCCAGCAGCTCGACCTATCTGGAGACCCAGTACTTC
j_gene: TRBJ2-4; v_gene: TRBV6-2/TRBV6-3; abundance: .; d_gene: .; CDR3aa: CASTDREGNIQYF; CDR3nt: TGTGCCAGCACCGACAGGGAGGGAAACATTCAGTACTTC
j_gene: TRBJ2-5; v_gene: TRBV5-5; abundance: many; d_gene: TRBD2; CDR3aa: CASSSLGTREETQYF; CDR3nt: TGTGCCAGCAGCTCGCTAGGGACTAGGGAAGAGACCCAGTACTTC
j_gene: TRBJ1-6; v_gene: TRBV30; abundance: .; d_gene: TRBD1; CDR3aa: CAWTRQGRDSPLHF; CDR3nt: TGTGCCTGGACGCGACAGGGGAGGGATTCACCCCTCCACTTT
j_gene: TRBJ2-5; v_gene: TRBV20-1; abundance: few; d_gene: .; CDR3aa: CSARDSPWRETQYF; CDR3nt: TGCAGTGCTAGAGACTCACCCTGGAGGGAGACCCAGTACTTC